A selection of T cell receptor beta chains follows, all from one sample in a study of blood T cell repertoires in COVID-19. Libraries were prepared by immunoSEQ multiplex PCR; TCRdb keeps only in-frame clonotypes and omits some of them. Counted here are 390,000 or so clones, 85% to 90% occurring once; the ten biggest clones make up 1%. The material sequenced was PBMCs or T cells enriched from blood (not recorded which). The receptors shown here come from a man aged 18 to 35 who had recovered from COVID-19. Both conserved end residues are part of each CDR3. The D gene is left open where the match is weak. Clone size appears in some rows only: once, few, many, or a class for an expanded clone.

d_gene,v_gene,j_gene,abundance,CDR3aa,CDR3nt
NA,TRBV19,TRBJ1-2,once,CASSTRTLDGYTF,TGTGCCAGTAGTACTCGGACATTGGACGGCTACACCTTC
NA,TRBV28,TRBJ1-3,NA,CASTPLSSGNTIYF,TGTGCCAGCACCCCCCTGAGCTCTGGAAACACCATATATTTT
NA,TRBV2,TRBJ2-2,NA,CASSAQETRGTGELFF,TGTGCCAGCAGCGCTCAGGAGACTCGGGGCACCGGGGAGCTGTTTTTT
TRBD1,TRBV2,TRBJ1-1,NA,CASRKNRGLEAFF,TGTGCCAGCAGGAAAAACAGGGGATTAGAAGCTTTCTTT
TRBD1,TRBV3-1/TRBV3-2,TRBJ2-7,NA,CASSPSPGGVYHEQYF,TGTGCCAGCAGCCCTTCTCCAGGGGGCGTTTATCACGAGCAGTACTTC
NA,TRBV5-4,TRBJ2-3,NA,CASSLGGAARTDTQYF,TGTGCCAGCAGCTTGGGGGGAGCGGCCCGCACAGATACGCAGTATTTT
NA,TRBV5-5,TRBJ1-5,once,CASSLGGQISNQPQHF,TGTGCCAGCAGCTTGGGGGGGCAGATTAGCAATCAGCCCCAGCATTTT
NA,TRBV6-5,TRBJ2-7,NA,CASSPGLSNLYEQYF,TGTGCCAGCAGTCCGGGACTTTCGAACCTCTACGAGCAGTACTTC
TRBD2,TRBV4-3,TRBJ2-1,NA,CASSQRLAGGGPWNEQFF,TGCGCCAGCAGCCAAAGACTAGCGGGAGGGGGACCCTGGAATGAGCAGTTCTTC
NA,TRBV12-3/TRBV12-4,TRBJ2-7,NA,CATQQGSEQYF,TGTGCCACCCAACAGGGAAGCGAGCAGTACTTC
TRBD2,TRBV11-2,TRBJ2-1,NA,CASSLDGTKFRNEQFF,TGTGCCAGCAGCTTAGACGGGACTAAATTTAGGAATGAGCAGTTCTTC
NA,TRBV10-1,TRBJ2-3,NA,CASSEQGRGEALFGTQYF,TGCGCCAGCAGTGAGCAAGGCAGGGGAGAGGCCTTGTTTGGTACGCAGTATTTT
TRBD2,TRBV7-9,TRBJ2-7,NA,CASSHSGSEYEQYF,TGTGCCAGCAGCCATAGCGGGAGCGAGTACGAGCAGTACTTC
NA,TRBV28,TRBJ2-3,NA,CASSGLPGVSDTQYF,TGTGCCAGCAGCGGACTCCCTGGGGTTTCAGATACGCAGTATTTT
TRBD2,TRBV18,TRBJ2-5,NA,CASSFLLAGEETQYF,TGTGCCAGCTCATTTCTACTAGCGGGGGAAGAGACCCAGTACTTC
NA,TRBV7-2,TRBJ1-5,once,CASSGHENQPQHF,TGTGCCAGCAGCGGACATGAGAATCAGCCCCAGCATTTT
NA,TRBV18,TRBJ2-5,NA,CASSISGSQETQYF,TGTGCCAGCTCCATTTCCGGGTCTCAAGAGACCCAGTACTTC
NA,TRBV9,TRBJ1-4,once,CASSVGGRGGNEKLFF,TGTGCCAGCAGCGTAGGGGGGCGCGGTGGTAATGAAAAACTGTTTTTT
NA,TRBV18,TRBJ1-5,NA,CASSPRPGENQPQHF,TGTGCCAGCTCACCCCGCCCGGGGGAGAATCAGCCCCAGCATTTT
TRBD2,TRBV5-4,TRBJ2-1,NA,CASSFDSGAWNEQFF,TGTGCCAGCAGCTTCGATAGCGGGGCCTGGAATGAGCAGTTCTTC
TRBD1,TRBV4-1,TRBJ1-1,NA,CASSLTGGVPGTEAFF,TGCGCCAGCAGCCTCACAGGGGGGGTCCCGGGCACTGAAGCTTTCTTT
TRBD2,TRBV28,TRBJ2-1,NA,CASSLGTSKNEQFF,TGTGCCAGCAGTTTAGGGACTAGCAAAAATGAGCAGTTCTTC
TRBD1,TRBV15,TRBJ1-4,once,CATSTGQTNEKLFF,TGTGCCACCAGCACGGGACAGACAAATGAAAAACTGTTTTTT
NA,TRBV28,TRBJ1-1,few,CASSLPTLQTETPTEAFF,TGTGCCAGCAGTTTACCTACCCTTCAGACAGAGACCCCCACTGAAGCTTTCTTT
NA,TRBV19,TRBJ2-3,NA,CASSIGGERPDTQYF,TGTGCCAGTAGTATTGGAGGGGAGCGTCCAGATACGCAGTATTTT
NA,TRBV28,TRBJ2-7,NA,CASSFSGLDYIYEQYF,TGTGCCAGCAGTTTTTCAGGGTTGGACTATATATACGAGCAGTACTTC
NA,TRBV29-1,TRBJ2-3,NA,CSVEGASRSDTQYF,TGCAGCGTTGAAGGTGCCAGTCGATCAGATACGCAGTATTTT
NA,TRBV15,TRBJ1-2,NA,CATSRDYGGGSYGYTF,TGTGCCACCAGCAGAGATTATGGTGGGGGCTCCTATGGCTACACCTTC
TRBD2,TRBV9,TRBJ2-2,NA,CASSPPSGTVTGELFF,TGTGCCAGCAGCCCCCCTAGCGGGACGGTTACCGGGGAGCTGTTTTTT
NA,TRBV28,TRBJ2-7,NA,CASTLGSLPYEQYF,TGTGCCAGCACCCTCGGGAGCCTACCCTACGAGCAGTACTTC
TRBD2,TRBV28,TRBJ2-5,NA,CASSTSGGTQYF,TGTGCCAGCAGTACTAGCGGGGGGACCCAGTACTTC
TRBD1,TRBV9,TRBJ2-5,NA,CASSAGTGEETQYF,TGTGCCAGCAGCGCAGGGACAGGGGAGGAGACCCAGTACTTC
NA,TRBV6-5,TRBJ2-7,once,CASSYSIQGSYEQYF,TGTGCCAGCAGTTACTCGATTCAGGGCTCCTACGAGCAGTACTTC
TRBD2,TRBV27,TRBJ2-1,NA,CASMPQRGGNEQFF,TGTGCCAGCATGCCCCAGCGGGGGGGAAATGAGCAGTTCTTC
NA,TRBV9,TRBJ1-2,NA,CASSVSGKDYGYTF,TGTGCCAGCAGCGTATCAGGGAAGGACTATGGCTACACCTTC
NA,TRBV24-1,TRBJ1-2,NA,CATSDHWTENYGYTF,TGTGCCACCAGTGACCATTGGACAGAGAACTATGGCTACACCTTC
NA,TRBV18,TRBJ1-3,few,CASSPGPGSGNTIYF,TGTGCCAGCTCCCCCGGCCCGGGGTCTGGAAACACCATATATTTT